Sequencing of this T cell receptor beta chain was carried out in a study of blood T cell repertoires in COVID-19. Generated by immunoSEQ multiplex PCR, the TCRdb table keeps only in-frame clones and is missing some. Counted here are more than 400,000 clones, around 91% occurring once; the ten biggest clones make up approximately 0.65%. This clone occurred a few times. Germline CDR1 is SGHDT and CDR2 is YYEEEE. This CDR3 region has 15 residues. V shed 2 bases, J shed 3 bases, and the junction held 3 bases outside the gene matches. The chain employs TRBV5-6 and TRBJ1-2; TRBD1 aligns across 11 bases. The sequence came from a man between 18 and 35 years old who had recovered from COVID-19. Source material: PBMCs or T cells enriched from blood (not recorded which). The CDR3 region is CASSLGQGAYYGYTF. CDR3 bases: TGTGCCAGCAGCTTAGGACAGGGGGCATACTATGGCTACACCTTC.